The 16 T cell receptor beta chains given below trace back to one sample, sequenced in a study of OX40 agonist ivuxolimab in advanced cancers. Assay used: immunoSEQ multiplex PCR; TCRdb lists only in-frame clones, some missing. The sample shows under 70,000 clones, just over 85% of them seen only once. This specimen consisted of CD4+ or CD8+ T cells sorted from blood, obtained in a trial of the OX40 agonist ivuxolimab. All receptors come from an adult with an advanced solid tumor such as melanoma, head and neck, liver or kidney cancer.

The chain links TRBV30 to TRBJ1-4; 7 nucleotides match TRBD1. The CDR3 has 14 amino acids. Trimming removed 5 bases from V and 7 bases from J; junction bases left unmatched: 10. The germline gives CDR1 GTSNPN, CDR2 SVGIG (reference sequence). CDR3 sequence reads: CAWESGGRGEKLFF. The CDR3 DNA follows: TGTGCCTGGGAATCAGGGGGGCGCGGTGAAAAACTGTTTTTT.

The CDR3 protein is CASRGDYQPQHF. The CDR3 DNA follows: TGTGCCAGCAGGGGCGACTATCAGCCCCAGCATTTT. The chain recombines TRBV25-1 with TRBJ1-5; no clear D. V was pared by 6 bases and J by 5 bases, with 8 bases between. This CDR3 region has 12 residues. CDR1 is MGHDK, CDR2 SYGVNS, per germline. Using reference TRBV25-1 and TRBJ1-5 for the parts outside the CDR3, the full variable domain is EADIYQTPRYLVIGTGKKITLECSQTMGHDKMYWYQQDPGMELHLIHYSYGVNSTEKGDLSSESTVSRIRTEHFPLTLESARPSHTSQYLCASRGDYQPQHFGDGTRLSIL.

The chain links TRBV7-9 to TRBJ1-3; D gene ambiguous. The ends were cut back, 2 bases at V and 0 bases at J, with 5 bases in the middle. Germline values: CDR1 SEHNR, CDR2 FQNEAQ (reference sequence). The CDR3 spans 14 residues. The CDR3 nucleotides are TGTGCCAGCAGCTTAATGAGCTCTGGAAACACCATATATTTT. Its translation is CASSLMSSGNTIYF.

The chain carries TRBV28 and TRBJ1-5, with D hard to call. CDR1 is MDHEN and CDR2 is SYDVKM in the germline V gene. The CDR3 has 15 amino acids. Trimming cost V 3 bases and J 6 bases, with 15 bases left between them. The CDR3 DNA sequence: TGTGCCAGCAGTTTGCCGGGTTTTGCTGGTCAGCCCCAGCATTTT. Translating gives CASSLPGFAGQPQHF.

The chain is built from TRBV18 and TRBJ2-2; D remains ambiguous. The CDR3 is 13 amino acids. Germline CDR1 KGHSH, CDR2 LQKENI. With 1 base removed from V and 3 bases from J, the gap between germline ends came to 3 bases. CDR3 loop: CASSPRDTGELFF. The CDR3 DNA reads as TGTGCCAGCTCACCACGAGACACCGGGGAGCTGTTTTTT.

J is TRBJ2-7 and V is TRBV7-7, with no clear D. Germline V gene lookup returns CDR1 SSHAT and CDR2 FNYEAQ (reference sequence). V shed 1 base and J shed 2 bases, with 6 bases lying between them. CDR3 length: 13 amino acids. The CDR3 region is CASSLDIAYEQYF. For the CDR3, the DNA is TGTGCCAGCAGCTTAGACATCGCCTACGAGCAGTACTTC.

The chain carries TRBV13 and TRBJ1-4, with D possibly TRBD1 on 6 matching bases. Germline V CDR1 and CDR2: PRHDT, FYEKMQ (reference sequence). The germline V and J ends were trimmed by 7 bases and 5 bases, with 14 bases remaining between them. The CDR3 sequence is 14 residues long. DNA of the CDR3: TGTGCCAGCACCACTAGAGGGGGGAATGAAAAACTGTTTTTT. It yields the protein CASTTRGGNEKLFF.

V gene TRBV28 combines with J gene TRBJ2-1, with a possible D match to TRBD1 (5 bases). V dropped 6 bases and J dropped 0 bases, with 9 bases sitting between them. Germline V CDR1 and CDR2: MDHEN, SYDVKM. The CDR3 loop spans 14 amino acids. The chain's CDR3 is CASRVGLSYNEQFF. The CDR3 DNA is TGTGCCAGCAGGGTGGGGCTCTCCTACAATGAGCAGTTCTTC.

The V call is TRBV2, the J call TRBJ2-5, with D possibly matching TRBD1 (6 bases). Germline V lookup: CDR1 SNHLY, CDR2 FYNNEI. The CDR3 is made up of 17 amino acids. Trimming removed 1 base at V and 3 bases at J, with 18 bases between. CDR3 loop: CASSEDNDRSKKETQYF. The CDR3 DNA sequence: TGTGCCAGCAGTGAAGACAACGACAGGAGTAAAAAAGAGACCCAGTACTTC.

This clone was counted a single time. The V gene is TRBV12-5, the J gene TRBJ2-3; no definite D call. Per the germline V gene, CDR1 is LGHNT and CDR2 is FRNRAP. This CDR3 is 12 amino acids long. V was trimmed by 3 bases and J by 4 bases, leaving 5 bases between them. The CDR3 reads CASGFPSDTQYF. The CDR3 coding sequence is TGTGCTAGTGGTTTCCCCTCAGATACGCAGTATTTT.

The chain is built from TRBV6-1 and TRBJ2-7, with D possibly TRBD1 on 5 matching bases. The CDR3 sequence is 14 residues long. V gave up 3 bases and J gave up 0 bases, with 9 bases separating them. Germline V gene lookup returns CDR1 MNHNS and CDR2 SASEGT. The CDR3 DNA follows: TGTGCCAGCAGTGAGGCAGGGAACTCCTACGAGCAGTACTTC. As protein: CASSEAGNSYEQYF.

The rearrangement joins TRBV7-2 to TRBJ1-6, with D tentatively TRBD1 (5 bases). The CDR3 has 17 amino acids. Germline CDR1 and CDR2: SGHTA and FQGNSA. V was shortened by 5 bases and J by 5 bases, with 19 bases between the two germline ends. The chain's CDR3 is CASSRLPSLGDNSPLHF. The CDR3 nucleotides read TGTGCCAGCAGCCGATTGCCGAGCCTGGGGGATAATTCACCCCTCCACTTT.

The table lists this clone with a few counts. The J gene is TRBJ1-1, the V gene TRBV10-3; 7 positions match TRBD1. The CDR3 contains 13 residues. The J segment lost 5 bases and the V segment lost 5 bases, leaving 5 bases of the junction unmatched. The germline V gene has CDR1 ENHRY and CDR2 SYGVKD. The chain's CDR3 is CAISRQGTTEAFF. CDR3 nucleotide sequence: TGTGCCATCAGTAGACAGGGAACGACTGAAGCTTTCTTT.

CDR3 amino acids: CASSPTGGAPLHF. The CDR3 DNA follows: TGTGCCAGCAGCCCTACAGGGGGGGCTCCCCTCCACTTT. The V call is TRBV11-2, the J call TRBJ1-6; 8 nucleotides align to TRBD1. The CDR3 contains 13 residues. Per the germline V gene, CDR1 is SGHAT and CDR2 is FQNNGV. Trimming took 5 bases from V and 13 from J; bases not matched to a gene: 7. Full variable domain (rest looked up from reference TRBV11-2 and TRBJ1-6): EAGVAQSPRYKIIEKRQSVAFWCNPISGHATLYWYQQILGQGPKLLIQFQNNGVVDDSQLPKDRFSAERLKGVDSTLKIQPAKLEDSAVYLCASSPTGGAPLHFGNGTRLTVT.

This clone has just one count. The chain couples TRBV18 to TRBJ1-4; no reliable D call. The CDR3 contains 15 residues. Trimming left V 4 bases short and J 0 bases short, with 9 bases between. Germline assignment: CDR1 KGHSH and CDR2 LQKENI. The CDR3 spells CASSLTVATNEKLFF. Written as DNA, the CDR3 is TGTGCCAGCTCACTGACGGTTGCAACTAATGAAAAACTGTTTTTT. Together with reference TRBV18 and TRBJ1-4, the CDR3 gives the full variable domain: NAGVMQNPRHLVRRRGQEARLRCSPMKGHSHVYWYRQLPEEGLKFMVYLQKENIIDESGMPKERFSAEFPKEGPSILRIQQVVRGDSAAYFCASSLTVATNEKLFFGSGTQLSVL.

The rearrangement joins TRBV5-6 to TRBJ1-6, with D perhaps TRBD1 (5 bases). The V gene's germline CDR1 is SGHDT and CDR2 YYEEEE. The V end lost 4 bases, the J end lost 9 bases, and 17 bases lay between the germline ends. CDR3 length equals 15 residues. The CDR3 DNA follows: TGTGCCAGCAGCCCGAGCTTAGGGGAGAGTTCACCCCTCCACTTT. This gives the protein CASSPSLGESSPLHF.